The rows below give T cell receptor beta chains drawn from one sample of a study of T cell changes during pregnancy in multiple sclerosis. The protocol was immunoSEQ multiplex PCR, while the TCRdb copy is restricted to in-frame clones and leaves out a portion. This sample has roughly 48,000 clones, with 85% to 95% found just once. Source: CD4+ T cells from peripheral blood mononuclear cells, taken in the second trimester of pregnancy. These receptors originate from a female donor in good health, enrolled as a control in a pregnancy study. Each CDR3 is given with its conserved first and last residue. A D gene is named only where the DNA matches it firmly. Clone size is not always given. Where it is, it says once, few, many or a class for expanded clones.

size: -; D: -; J: TRBJ2-2; V: TRBV5-1; CDR3: CASSPGPRTNTGELFF; DNA: TGCGCCAGCAGCCCCGGGCCCCGGACAAACACCGGGGAGCTGTTTTTT
size: -; D: -; J: TRBJ1-4; V: TRBV19; CDR3: CALPGTTNEKLFF; DNA: TGTGCCCTACCGGGAACAACTAATGAAAAACTGTTTTTT
size: -; D: TRBD1; J: TRBJ2-3; V: TRBV18; CDR3: CASSKTGVEDTQYF; DNA: TGTGCCAGCTCAAAAACAGGGGTTGAAGATACGCAGTATTTT
size: -; D: TRBD2; J: TRBJ2-7; V: TRBV7-9; CDR3: CASSFSGGGEQYF; DNA: TGTGCCAGCAGCTTCTCGGGAGGTGGCGAGCAGTACTTC
size: -; D: -; J: TRBJ2-7; V: TRBV5-1; CDR3: CASSTGYEQYF; DNA: TGCGCCAGCAGCACCGGTTACGAGCAGTACTTC
size: -; D: -; J: TRBJ1-2; V: TRBV6-1; CDR3: CASSEGGLRGYGYTF; DNA: TGTGCCAGCAGTGAAGGAGGGCTACGAGGGTATGGCTACACCTTC
size: -; D: -; J: TRBJ2-5; V: TRBV7-2; CDR3: CASSPQWRDRKETQYF; DNA: TGTGCCAGCAGCCCCCAGTGGCGGGACCGAAAAGAGACCCAGTACTTC
size: -; D: TRBD1; J: TRBJ2-7; V: TRBV6-6; CDR3: CASLNRGSGGQYF; DNA: TGTGCCAGCCTGAACAGGGGCTCAGGGGGGCAGTACTTC
size: -; D: -; J: TRBJ2-1; V: TRBV5-1; CDR3: CASSSPSSGNEQFF; DNA: TGCGCCAGCAGCTCACCTAGCAGCGGGAATGAGCAGTTCTTC
size: -; D: -; J: TRBJ1-2; V: TRBV7-2; CDR3: CASSPSGYGYTF; DNA: TGTGCCAGCAGCCCCTCGGGCTATGGCTACACCTTC
size: -; D: TRBD1; J: TRBJ2-3; V: TRBV19; CDR3: CASSRQGRTDTQYF; DNA: TGTGCCAGTAGTAGACAGGGACGCACAGATACGCAGTATTTT
size: -; D: -; J: TRBJ1-3; V: TRBV7-6; CDR3: CASSLTRASGNTIYF; DNA: TGTGCCAGCAGCTTAACGAGGGCCTCTGGAAACACCATATATTTT
size: -; D: -; J: TRBJ1-6; V: TRBV7-9; CDR3: CASSSTDYNSPLHF; DNA: TGTGCCAGCAGCTCCACTGATTATAATTCACCCCTCCACTTT
size: -; D: -; J: TRBJ1-3; V: TRBV2; CDR3: CASSGDRGNTIYF; DNA: TGTGCCAGCAGCGGTGACCGCGGGAACACCATATATTTT
size: -; D: -; J: TRBJ2-7; V: TRBV4-2; CDR3: CASSPPSEPYEQYF; DNA: TGTGCCAGCAGCCCCCCCTCCGAGCCCTACGAGCAGTACTTC
size: -; D: TRBD2; J: TRBJ2-3; V: TRBV7-6; CDR3: CASSFVAGTRNTQYF; DNA: TGTGCCAGCAGCTTTGTAGCGGGAACGCGAAATACGCAGTATTTT
size: -; D: TRBD1; J: TRBJ2-7; V: TRBV11-2; CDR3: CASSLGFVDRLYF; DNA: TGTGCCAGCAGCCTGGGGTTTGTGGACAGGTTGTACTTC
size: -; D: TRBD1; J: TRBJ1-6; V: TRBV27; CDR3: CASTLGQGVSPLHF; DNA: TGTGCCAGCACCCTCGGACAGGGGGTATCACCCCTCCACTTT
size: -; D: -; J: TRBJ1-3; V: TRBV30; CDR3: CAWNRHFSGNTIYF; DNA: TGTGCCTGGAACAGGCATTTCTCTGGAAACACCATATATTTT
size: -; D: -; J: TRBJ1-4; V: TRBV19; CDR3: CASSIITNEKLFF; DNA: TGTGCCAGTAGTATTATAACTAATGAAAAACTGTTTTTT
size: once; D: -; J: TRBJ1-6; V: TRBV5-1; CDR3: CASSSDILDSPLHF; DNA: TGCGCCAGCAGTTCGGACATTTTGGATTCACCCCTCCACTTT
size: once; D: TRBD1; J: TRBJ2-7; V: TRBV28; CDR3: CATGQGSYEQYF; DNA: TGTGCCACAGGACAGGGCTCCTACGAGCAGTACTTC
size: -; D: -; J: TRBJ1-1; V: TRBV18; CDR3: CASSPVQGSVGSTEAFF; DNA: TGTGCCAGCTCACCCGTTCAGGGTTCGGTGGGCTCCACTGAAGCTTTCTTT
size: -; D: -; J: TRBJ2-1; V: TRBV5-1; CDR3: CASSLVGGAYNEQFF; DNA: TGCGCCAGCAGCTTGGTGGGGGGAGCCTACAATGAGCAGTTCTTC
size: -; D: TRBD2; J: TRBJ2-5; V: TRBV7-8; CDR3: CASIRTSGRETQYF; DNA: TGTGCCAGCATTAGAACTAGCGGGAGAGAGACCCAGTACTTC
size: -; D: TRBD1; J: TRBJ2-7; V: TRBV5-1; CDR3: CASSYGQGATYEQYF; DNA: TGCGCCAGCAGCTACGGACAGGGGGCTACCTACGAGCAGTACTTC